One and the same sample provided the 26 T cell receptor beta chains below, sequenced in a study of cytomegalovirus exposure and HLA in healthy donors. With 60 Vbeta and 13 Jbeta primers, the PCR was carried out. The assay was immunoSEQ multiplex PCR, and TCRdb's table has in-frame clones only and misses some. In the table there are about 260,000 clones, roughly 86% of which are singletons. Sequenced material: PBMCs. The receptors were sampled from a woman between 35 and 50 years old in good health and CMV-seropositive.

This chain links TRBV28 with TRBJ2-3; 12 bases are a match to TRBD2. Germline CDR1 MDHEN, CDR2 SYDVKM. The CDR3 is 17 residues long. The V gene end was trimmed by 3 bases and the J gene end by 5 bases; junction bases not matched to a gene: 9. CDR3 nucleotide sequence: TGTGCCAGCAGTTTGGATCTAGCGGGAGGGCGTGAAGATACGCAGTATTTT. Its protein product is CASSLDLAGGREDTQYF.

The chain employs TRBV28 and TRBJ2-7, with D possibly being TRBD2 (5 bases). Trimming took 4 bases from V and 6 from J, leaving 10 bases between them. Germline V gene data show CDR1 as MDHEN and CDR2 as SYDVKM. There are 12 residues in the CDR3. The CDR3 sequence: CASSSTRGEQYF. CDR3 coding DNA: TGTGCCAGCAGTTCCACTAGAGGCGAGCAGTACTTC.

This clone was recorded only once. The rearrangement uses TRBV19 and TRBJ2-2; 7 nucleotides agree with TRBD2. Germline trimming cut 4 bases from V and 0 bases from J; bases unmatched to any gene: 5. Germline V CDR1 and CDR2: LNHDA, SQIVND (reference sequence). The CDR3 loop spans 16 amino acids. The CDR3 bases are TGTGCCAGTAGTAGGGGCGGGAGCTCGAACACCGGGGAGCTGTTTTTT. It translates to CASSRGGSSNTGELFF.

This clone was counted a few times. This sequence joins TRBV10-3 and TRBJ1-2, with 7 bases aligning to TRBD1. V lost 5 bases and J lost 1; bases outside the gene matches: 7. Looked up from germline, CDR1 is ENHRY and CDR2 is SYGVKD. This CDR3 region has 15 residues. The CDR3 here is CAISSGQIFNYGYTF. As DNA, the CDR3 is TGTGCCATCAGTTCGGGACAGATATTTAACTATGGCTACACCTTC.

The chain recombines TRBV18 with TRBJ1-1, with unresolved D. CDR3 length equals 14 residues. Looked up from germline, CDR1 is KGHSH and CDR2 is LQKENI. V was pared by 2 bases and J by 1 base, with 8 bases between. CDR3 coding DNA: TGTGCCAGCTCACCAAGCCAGGCGAACACTGAAGCTTTCTTT. Its protein product is CASSPSQANTEAFF.

The chain has TRBV4-2 and TRBJ1-3; D is possibly TRBD1 (6 bases). V lost 0 bases and J lost 0, with 9 bases in between. Germline V gives CDR1 LGHNA, CDR2 YNFKEQ. The CDR3 contains 16 residues. DNA of the CDR3: TGTGCCAGCAGCCAAGATGGGGGCAGCTCTGGAAACACCATATATTTT. Amino acids: CASSQDGGSSGNTIYF.

This chain uses TRBV7-8 with TRBJ2-7; 9 nucleotides line up with TRBD1. V lost 7 bases, J lost 4 bases, and 11 bases stayed unmatched. Germline V CDR1 and CDR2: SGHVS, FQNEAQ. The CDR3 consists of 15 residues. CDR3 loop: CASTQARTGVYEQYF. CDR3 DNA: TGTGCCAGCACTCAGGCCAGGACAGGGGTGTACGAGCAGTACTTC. Complete variable domain (other parts from reference TRBV7-8 and TRBJ2-7): GAGVSQSPRYKVAKRGQDVALRCDPISGHVSLFWYQQALGQGPEFLTYFQNEAQLDKSGLPSDRFFAERPEGSVSTLKIQRTQQEDSAVYLCASTQARTGVYEQYFGPGTRLTVT.

This clone appeared a few times. The rearrangement joins TRBV2 to TRBJ1-2, with a possible D match to TRBD1 (6 bases). CDR3 length equals 14 residues. CDR1 and CDR2 (germline): SNHLY, FYNNEI. With 8 bases removed from V and 5 bases from J, the gap between germline ends came to 18 bases. CDR3 loop: CASGRLEGGYGYTF. The CDR3 coding sequence is TGTGCCAGCGGGCGTCTGGAGGGGGGGTATGGCTACACCTTC.

This clone was picked up a small number of times. The genes are TRBV5-1 and TRBJ1-1; 7 bases line up with TRBD1. V shed 4 bases, J shed 1 base, and the junction held 10 bases outside the gene matches. The CDR3 loop spans 16 amino acids. Germline-derived CDR1 and CDR2 are SGHRS and YFSETQ. For the CDR3, the DNA is TGCGCCAGCAGCCCGGACCGACAGGGAAAGAACACTGAAGCTTTCTTT. Translation: CASSPDRQGKNTEAFF. The whole variable domain, remainder taken from reference TRBV5-1 and TRBJ1-1, is KAGVTQTPRYLIKTRGQQVTLSCSPISGHRSVSWYQQTPGQGLQFLFEYFSETQRNKGNFPGRFSGRQFSNSRSEMNVSTLELGDSALYLCASSPDRQGKNTEAFFGQGTRLTVV.

The chain links TRBV6-5 to TRBJ1-3, with D hard to call. Germline CDR1 and CDR2: MNHEY and SVGAGI. CDR3 length equals 15 residues. With 2 bases removed from V and 0 bases from J, the gap between germline ends came to 8 bases. The CDR3 DNA is TGTGCCAGCAGTTACGCCCCGGGCTCTGGAAACACCATATATTTT. This encodes CASSYAPGSGNTIYF.

V and J are TRBV10-2 and TRBJ2-1, with TRBD2 matching 9 bases. This CDR3 contains 17 residues. CDR1 is WSHSY, CDR2 SAAADI, per germline. The J segment lost 4 bases and the V segment lost 6 bases, leaving 13 bases of the junction unmatched. The CDR3 region has the DNA TGCGCCAGCAGACATCGACCGGGACTAGCAGTGTACAATGAGCAGTTCTTC. As protein: CASRHRPGLAVYNEQFF.

V and J are TRBV7-9 and TRBJ1-2; 9 bases map to TRBD1. This CDR3 has 16 amino acids. V gave up 5 bases and J gave up 13 bases; unmatched junction bases: 20. Germline assignment: CDR1 SEHNR and CDR2 FQNEAQ (reference sequence). CDR3 coding DNA: TGTGCCAGCAGCCCTATTGGGACAGGGACTCCCAAGACGGGCACCTTC. Translating gives CASSPIGTGTPKTGTF.

This sequence joins TRBV10-3 and TRBJ2-3, with D unclear. This CDR3 has 15 residues. Per the germline V gene, CDR1 is ENHRY and CDR2 is SYGVKD. Trimming left V 5 bases short and J 0 bases short, with 12 bases between. The CDR3 reads CAISQVVGSTDTQYF. In nucleotides, the CDR3 is TGTGCCATCAGTCAGGTTGTGGGTAGCACAGATACGCAGTATTTT.

The chain uses TRBV5-8 and TRBJ1-5; TRBD1 matches 7 bases. In germline, CDR1 is SGHTS, CDR2 YDEGEE. The junction had 7 bases not matched to a gene; V was cut back by 0 bases and J by 4 bases. The CDR3 is made up of 16 amino acids. CDR3 region: CASSLAKGAQNQPQHF. In nucleotides, the CDR3 is TGTGCCAGCAGCTTGGCGAAGGGGGCGCAAAATCAGCCCCAGCATTTT.

The V and J genes are TRBV19 and TRBJ2-7, with TRBD1 matching 8 bases. Trimming cost V 5 bases and J 6 bases; bases outside gene matches: 3. CDR1 and CDR2 (germline): LNHDA, SQIVND (reference sequence). The CDR3 extends over 12 amino acids. In DNA form, the CDR3 reads TGTGCCAGTAGTGGAACAGGGGGCGAGCAGTACTTC. Protein product: CASSGTGGEQYF. Combining the CDR3 with reference TRBV19 and TRBJ2-7 gives the whole variable domain DGGITQSPKYLFRKEGQNVTLSCEQNLNHDAMYWYRQDPGQGLRLIYYSQIVNDFQKGDIAEGYSVSREKKESFPLTVTSAQKNPTAFYLCASSGTGGEQYFGPGTRLTVT.

The CDR3 sequence: CASSLFGGVTQYF. The CDR3 coding sequence is TGTGCCAGCAGTTTATTTGGGGGGGTGACCCAGTACTTC. The chain uses TRBV27 and TRBJ2-5; 7 nucleotides agree with TRBD2. The CDR3 runs 13 residues. V lost 1 base to trimming and J lost 7 bases; unmatched junction nucleotides: 3. Germline CDR1 reads MNHEY; CDR2 reads SMNVEV (reference sequence).

The chain recombines TRBV20-1 with TRBJ1-1; D is possibly TRBD1 (5 bases). V was shortened by 1 base and J by 8 bases, with 8 bases between the two germline ends. The germline V gene encodes CDR1 DFQATT and CDR2 SNEGSKA (reference sequence). The CDR3 runs to 11 residues. In DNA form, the CDR3 reads TGCAGTGCTAGAGGGACAATAGAAGCTTTCTTT. Protein product: CSARGTIEAFF.

This chain uses TRBV7-9 with TRBJ2-1; 10 bases are a match to TRBD2. Germline V CDR1 and CDR2: SEHNR, FQNEAQ (reference sequence). V shed 7 bases, J shed 4 bases, and the junction held 7 bases outside the gene matches. The CDR3 length is 15 residues. The CDR3 region has the DNA TGTGCCAGCACCCTGACTAGCGGGCTTTACAATGAGCAGTTCTTC. Translating it yields CASTLTSGLYNEQFF.

This clone was recorded once. The rearrangement uses TRBV11-3 and TRBJ2-3; weak D call: TRBD2 (6 bases). The CDR3 is 16 residues long. Between the trimmed V and J ends, which lost 5 bases and 4 bases, there was a span of 19 bases. Germline V CDR1 and CDR2: SGHNT, YENEEA. Here the CDR3 reads CASSPRALGEADTQYF. The DNA of the CDR3 is TGTGCCAGCAGCCCCCGGGCCTTAGGGGAGGCAGATACGCAGTATTTT. The whole variable domain, filled in from reference TRBV11-3 and TRBJ2-3, reads EAGVVQSPRYKIIEKKQPVAFWCNPISGHNTLYWYLQNLGQGPELLIRYENEEAVDDSQLPKDRFSAERLKGVDSTLKIQPAELGDSAVYLCASSPRALGEADTQYFGPGTRLTVL.

This chain uses TRBV19 with TRBJ2-7; weak D call: TRBD2 (5 bases). CDR3 size: 13 residues. The germline CDR1 and CDR2 sequences are LNHDA and SQIVND (reference sequence). Trimming left V 6 bases short and J 6 bases short, with 15 bases between. CDR3 nucleotide sequence: TGTGCCAGTAGCGGACGGGGTTGGGGCGAGCAGTACTTC. This gives the protein CASSGRGWGEQYF.

This chain links TRBV7-9 with TRBJ2-1; TRBD2 matches at 11 bases. V trimming: 11 bases; J trimming: 6 bases; junction bases outside the gene matches: 6. The CDR3 consists of 13 residues. CDR1 and CDR2 from the germline V gene are SEHNR and FQNEAQ (reference sequence). The CDR3 spells CASLGTSGNEQFF. Here the CDR3 DNA reads TGTGCCTCGCTAGGGACTAGCGGCAATGAGCAGTTCTTC.

The CDR3 DNA reads as TGTGCCAGCAGCCCCCTTAGACTAGCGGGCTGGGATGAGCAGTTCTTC. This translates into CASSPLRLAGWDEQFF. The J gene is TRBJ2-1, the V gene TRBV7-3, with TRBD2 matching 10 bases. The CDR3 runs to 16 residues. CDR1 SGHTA and CDR2 FQGTGA come from the germline V gene. Germline trimming cut 5 bases from V and 8 bases from J; bases unmatched to any gene: 12.

The chain uses TRBV11-3 and TRBJ2-7, with TRBD1 identical over 10 bases. The length of the CDR3 is 15 residues. Trimming took 7 bases from V and 5 from J; bases not matched to a gene: 11. The germline V gene encodes CDR1 SGHNT and CDR2 YENEEA. This CDR3 is CASKHDRGLADEQYF. CDR3 in DNA: TGTGCCAGCAAACACGACAGGGGGCTGGCGGACGAGCAGTACTTC. Full variable domain (missing parts from reference TRBV11-3 and TRBJ2-7): EAGVVQSPRYKIIEKKQPVAFWCNPISGHNTLYWYLQNLGQGPELLIRYENEEAVDDSQLPKDRFSAERLKGVDSTLKIQPAELGDSAVYLCASKHDRGLADEQYFGPGTRLTVT.

About this clone itself: Distinct nucleotide sequences in the sample also encode this CDR3. The chain links TRBV27 to TRBJ1-1; D may be TRBD1 (6 bases). Trimming took 4 bases from V and 0 from J, leaving 6 bases between them. This CDR3 has 13 residues. Germline loops: CDR1 MNHEY, CDR2 SMNVEV (reference sequence). The DNA of the CDR3 is TGTGCCAGCAGTTGGACAGTGAACACTGAAGCTTTCTTT. Translating it yields CASSWTVNTEAFF.

This clone was seen more than once but under ten times. The V call is TRBV9, the J call TRBJ2-7, with TRBD2 as a possible D gene (6 bases). V lost 2 bases, J lost 2 bases, and 11 bases lay in between. Germline lookup yields CDR1 SGDLS and CDR2 YYNGEE. The CDR3 runs to 14 residues. The DNA for the CDR3 is TGTGCCAGCAGCGTTCGGGACTCGCCCTACGAGCAGTACTTC. The encoded protein is CASSVRDSPYEQYF.

The V gene is TRBV7-9, the J gene TRBJ2-1; TRBD2 aligns across 9 bases. This CDR3 comprises 16 residues. J gave up 1 base and V 1 base, and 2 bases lay outside the gene matches. Germline V gives CDR1 SEHNR, CDR2 FQNEAQ (reference sequence). CDR3 sequence: CASSLGLADSYNEQFF. CDR3 coding DNA: TGTGCCAGCAGCTTAGGACTAGCGGATTCCTACAATGAGCAGTTCTTC.